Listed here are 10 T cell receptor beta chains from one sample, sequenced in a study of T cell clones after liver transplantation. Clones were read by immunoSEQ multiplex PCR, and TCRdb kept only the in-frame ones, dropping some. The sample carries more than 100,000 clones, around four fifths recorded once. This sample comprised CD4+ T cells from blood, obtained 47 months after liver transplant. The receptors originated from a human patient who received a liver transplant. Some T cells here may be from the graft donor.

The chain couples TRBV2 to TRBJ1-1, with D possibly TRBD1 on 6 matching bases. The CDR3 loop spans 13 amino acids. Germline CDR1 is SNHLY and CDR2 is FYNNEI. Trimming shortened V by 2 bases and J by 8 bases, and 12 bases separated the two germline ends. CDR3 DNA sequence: TGTGCCAGCAGTGAACGGTGGACAGAAGAAGCTTTCTTT. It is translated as CASSERWTEEAFF.

The DNA of the CDR3 is TGTGCCAGCAGTTTTACACAGGACAACAGGGAAGAAAAACTGTTTTTT. Translating it yields CASSFTQDNREEKLFF. The V call is TRBV6-5, the J call TRBJ1-4, with a possible D match to TRBD1 (6 bases). V lost 4 bases to trimming and J lost 8 bases, with 20 bases between them. The CDR3 loop spans 16 amino acids. Germline V gives CDR1 MNHEY, CDR2 SVGAGI.

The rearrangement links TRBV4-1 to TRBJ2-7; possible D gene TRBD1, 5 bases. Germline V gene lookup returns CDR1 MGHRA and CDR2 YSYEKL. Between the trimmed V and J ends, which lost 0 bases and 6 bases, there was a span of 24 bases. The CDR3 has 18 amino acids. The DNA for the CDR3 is TGCGCCAGCAGCCAAGATAAGACAGACCGTACCCTTTTGGGCGAGCAGTACTTC. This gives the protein CASSQDKTDRTLLGEQYF.

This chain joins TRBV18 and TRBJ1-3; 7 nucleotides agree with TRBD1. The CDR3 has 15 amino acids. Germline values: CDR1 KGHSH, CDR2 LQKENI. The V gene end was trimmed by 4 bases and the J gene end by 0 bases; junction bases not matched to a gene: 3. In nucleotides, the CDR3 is TGTGCCAGCTCACGGGGACAGAGCTCTGGAAACACCATATATTTT. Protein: CASSRGQSSGNTIYF.

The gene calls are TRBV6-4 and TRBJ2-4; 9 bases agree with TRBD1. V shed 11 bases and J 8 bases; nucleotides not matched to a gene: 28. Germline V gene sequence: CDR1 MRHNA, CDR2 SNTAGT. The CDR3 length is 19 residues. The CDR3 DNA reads TGTGCCCCCCGGACGGCGACAGGGGGAGGGATGAGGTTGCAGGACATTCAGTACTTC. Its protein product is CAPRTATGGGMRLQDIQYF.

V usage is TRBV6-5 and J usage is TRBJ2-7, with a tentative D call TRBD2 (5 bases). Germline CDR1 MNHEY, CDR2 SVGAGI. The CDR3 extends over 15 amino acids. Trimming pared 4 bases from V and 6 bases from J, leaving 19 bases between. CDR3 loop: CASSSAVLGRGEQYF. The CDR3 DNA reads TGTGCCAGCAGTTCAGCGGTTCTTGGACGGGGCGAGCAGTACTTC.

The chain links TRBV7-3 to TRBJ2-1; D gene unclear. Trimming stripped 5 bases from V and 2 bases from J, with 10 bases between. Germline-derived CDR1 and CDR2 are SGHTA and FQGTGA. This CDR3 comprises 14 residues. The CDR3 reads CASSPTVTYNEQFF. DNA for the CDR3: TGTGCCAGCAGCCCGACCGTGACCTACAATGAGCAGTTCTTC.

The CDR3 region is CSVERSREQYF. DNA of the CDR3: TGCAGCGTTGAAAGGTCTCGAGAGCAGTACTTC. The chain links TRBV29-1 to TRBJ2-7; D not certain. The CDR3 extends over 11 amino acids. Germline lookup yields CDR1 SQVTM and CDR2 ANQGSEA. Trimming pared 2 bases from V and 7 bases from J, leaving 9 bases between.

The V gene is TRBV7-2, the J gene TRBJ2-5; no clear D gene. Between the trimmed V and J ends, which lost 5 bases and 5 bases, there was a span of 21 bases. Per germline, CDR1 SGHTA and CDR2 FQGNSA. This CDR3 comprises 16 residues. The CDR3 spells CASSGRNRYNGETQYF. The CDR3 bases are TGTGCCAGCAGCGGTCGGAACAGATATAACGGGGAGACCCAGTACTTC.

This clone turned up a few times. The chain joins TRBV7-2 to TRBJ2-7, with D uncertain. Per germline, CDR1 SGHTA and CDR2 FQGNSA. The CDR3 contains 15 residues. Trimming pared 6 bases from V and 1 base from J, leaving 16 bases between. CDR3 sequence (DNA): TGTGCCAGCAGATCCGTTCCCAATCCTTCCTACGAGCAGTACTTC. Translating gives CASRSVPNPSYEQYF.